Each of the 13 T cell receptor beta chains below was sequenced from the same sample in a study of molecular identifiers for immune sequencing clone quantification. TCRdb called the PCR reads again in MiXCR, with one record for every CDR3 protein. Of approximately 550,000 distinct CDR3 sequences in the sample, roughly 26% were seen once. Sequenced input: naive CD8+ T cells from blood, with Jurkat cell RNA spiked in. Subset described: FACS-sorted CD8+CD4-CCR7+CD45RA+ naive T cells. The receptors were sampled from a human donor in good health. Some libraries in this study had Jurkat cell RNA spiked in.

This clonotype was seen at least ten times. V gene TRBV24-1 combines with J gene TRBJ2-6, with D perhaps given as TRBD1 or TRBD2 (5 bases each). Germline V CDR1 and CDR2: KGHDR, SFDVKD. The CDR3 is made up of 13 amino acids. V was clipped by 3 bases and J by 8 bases, with 7 bases between them. CDR3 sequence reads: CATSDGTSNVLTF. In DNA form, the CDR3 reads TGTGCCACCAGTGATGGGACGTCCAACGTCCTGACTTTC.

This rearrangement joins TRBV19 to TRBJ2-2; perhaps D is TRBD1 or TRBD2 (5 bases each). The CDR3 has 15 residues. Germline V gene data show CDR1 as LNHDA and CDR2 as SQIVND (reference sequence). The V and J ends lost 6 bases and 4 bases respectively, with 15 bases between them. In nucleotides, the CDR3 is TGTGCCAGTAGAACGGGAACCAGGGCCACCGGGGAGCTGTTTTTT. It translates to CASRTGTRATGELFF.

The chain couples TRBV6-1 to TRBJ2-7; D is uncertain. The V and J ends lost 6 bases and 5 bases respectively, with 14 bases between them. This CDR3 has 13 amino acids. Germline V lookup: CDR1 MNHNS, CDR2 SASEGT. Here the CDR3 reads CASSGRLSNEQYF. The CDR3 region has the DNA TGTGCCAGCAGCGGACGCCTTTCCAACGAGCAGTACTTC.

This clonotype was picked up a small number of times. This chain connects TRBV12-3 or TRBV12-4 to TRBJ1-1, with D tentatively TRBD1 (6 bases). There are 14 residues in the CDR3. Trimming took 7 bases from V and 3 from J, leaving 15 bases between them. CDR3: CASTLGGRDTEAFF. As DNA, the CDR3 is TGTGCCAGCACCCTGGGGGGCCGGGACACTGAAGCTTTCTTT.

This clonotype was observed at least ten times. The chain carries TRBV6-2 or TRBV6-3 and TRBJ2-3, with TRBD1 identical over 7 bases. This CDR3 region has 15 residues. The J segment lost 0 bases and the V segment lost 4 bases, leaving 4 bases of the junction unmatched. CDR1 is MNHEY and CDR2 is SVGEGT in the germline V gene. CDR3 residues: CASSSRDSSTDTQYF. The DNA of the CDR3 is TGTGCCAGCAGTTCCCGGGACAGCAGCACAGATACGCAGTATTTT.

This clonotype was detected only a few times. The genes are TRBV29-1 and TRBJ2-7; 7 nucleotides align to TRBD1. Germline CDR1 SQVTM, CDR2 ANQGSEA. This CDR3 is 14 amino acids long. The V segment lost 5 bases and the J segment 4 bases; nucleotides outside the gene matches: 11. CDR3 protein: CSVLRAGTEYEQYF. The CDR3 bases are TGCAGCGTTCTCCGAGCCGGGACAGAATACGAGCAGTACTTC.

CDR3 coding DNA: TGTGCCTGGACCCCCTCGGACTTGGCTGGGACCCAGTACTTC. The encoded protein is CAWTPSDLAGTQYF. The chain links TRBV30 to TRBJ2-5; D might be TRBD2 (5 bases). Germline V gene sequence: CDR1 GTSNPN, CDR2 SVGIG (reference sequence). Between the trimmed V and J ends, which lost 4 bases and 7 bases, there was a span of 19 bases. The CDR3 is 14 residues long. The full variable domain, in which reference TRBV30 and TRBJ2-5 provide the parts outside the CDR3, is SQTIHQWPATLVQPVGSPLSLECTVEGTSNPNLYWYRQAAGRGLQLLFYSVGIGQISSEVPQNLSASRPQDRQFILSSKKLLLSDSGFYLCAWTPSDLAGTQYFGPGTRLLVL.

The J gene is TRBJ1-1, the V gene TRBV5-4, with D perhaps matching TRBD1 (5 bases). The CDR3 loop spans 13 amino acids. Trimming removed 2 bases from V and 5 bases from J, with 10 bases in between. Germline V CDR1 and CDR2: SGHNT, YYREEE (reference sequence). CDR3 residues: CASSFWGWTEAFF. The CDR3 DNA reads TGTGCCAGCAGCTTCTGGGGCTGGACTGAAGCTTTCTTT.

The gene calls are TRBV19 and TRBJ2-1; 8 nucleotides line up with TRBD2. V lost 3 bases, J lost 3 bases, and 4 bases stayed unmatched. This CDR3 region has 15 residues. CDR1 is LNHDA, CDR2 SQIVND, per germline (reference sequence). CDR3 coding DNA: TGTGCCAGTAGTATGTGGGCGGGGGGCTACAATGAGCAGTTCTTC. Its protein is CASSMWAGGYNEQFF.

This chain connects TRBV28 to TRBJ2-7; 8 nucleotides agree with TRBD2. V lost 5 bases, J lost 2 bases, and 14 bases stayed unmatched. CDR1 and CDR2 from the germline V gene are MDHEN and SYDVKM. The CDR3 has 17 residues. In DNA form, the CDR3 reads TGTGCCAGCAGTATCCTCGGGGGGGCGATTACCCCCTACGAGCAGTACTTC. Amino acid sequence: CASSILGGAITPYEQYF. The full variable domain, completed using reference TRBV28 and TRBJ2-7, is DVKVTQSSRYLVKRTGEKVFLECVQDMDHENMFWYRQDPGLGLRLIYFSYDVKMKEKGDIPEGYSVSREKKERFSLILESASTNQTSMYLCASSILGGAITPYEQYFGPGTRLTVT.

Only a few counts were recorded for this clonotype. V and J are TRBV19 and TRBJ2-5; possibly TRBD1 for D (6 bases). The CDR3 has 13 amino acids. Germline loops: CDR1 LNHDA, CDR2 SQIVND (reference sequence). Trimming stripped 6 bases from V and 7 bases from J, with 15 bases between. The CDR3 nucleotides read TGTGCCAGTAGACTCCCTCGAGGGGGGACCCAGTACTTC. Protein: CASRLPRGGTQYF.

A single count supports this clonotype. This chain uses TRBV20-1 with TRBJ2-3, with TRBD2 identical over 8 bases. The ends lost 1 base at V and 2 bases at J; junction bases unmatched: 8. Germline V gene lookup returns CDR1 DFQATT and CDR2 SNEGSKA (reference sequence). The CDR3 is 16 residues long. The CDR3 DNA reads as TGCAGTGCTAGAGTTTCACTAGCGGACCCCACAGATACGCAGTATTTT. It encodes CSARVSLADPTDTQYF.

This clonotype was recorded many times. This chain links TRBV9 with TRBJ1-4; 10 bases are a match to TRBD1. In germline, CDR1 is SGDLS, CDR2 YYNGEE. This CDR3 has 16 amino acids. Trimming took 2 bases from V and 1 from J; bases not matched to a gene: 2. As DNA, the CDR3 is TGTGCCAGCAGCGTCGGGACAGGGGAAACTAATGAAAAACTGTTTTTT. This sequence encodes CASSVGTGETNEKLFF.